The present T cell receptor beta chain was sequenced within a study of blood T cell repertoires in COVID-19. Germline values: CDR1 MGHRA, CDR2 YSYEKL. Trimming cost V 4 bases and J 0 bases; bases outside gene matches: 10. This CDR3 is built from 19 residues. Using immunoSEQ multiplex PCR, the repertoire was profiled, and TCRdb retains in-frame clones only, with some absent. The table shows about 78,000 clones, with over 75% occurring only once. The sequenced material came from peripheral blood. The source is a man aged 65 to 85 with active or convalescent COVID-19. V is TRBV4-1 and J is TRBJ1-6; 9 bases align to TRBD1. The chain's CDR3 is CASSPTGGSSSSYNSPLHF. The DNA of the CDR3 is TGCGCCAGCAGCCCGACAGGGGGATCCTCCAGCTCCTATAATTCACCCCTCCACTTT.